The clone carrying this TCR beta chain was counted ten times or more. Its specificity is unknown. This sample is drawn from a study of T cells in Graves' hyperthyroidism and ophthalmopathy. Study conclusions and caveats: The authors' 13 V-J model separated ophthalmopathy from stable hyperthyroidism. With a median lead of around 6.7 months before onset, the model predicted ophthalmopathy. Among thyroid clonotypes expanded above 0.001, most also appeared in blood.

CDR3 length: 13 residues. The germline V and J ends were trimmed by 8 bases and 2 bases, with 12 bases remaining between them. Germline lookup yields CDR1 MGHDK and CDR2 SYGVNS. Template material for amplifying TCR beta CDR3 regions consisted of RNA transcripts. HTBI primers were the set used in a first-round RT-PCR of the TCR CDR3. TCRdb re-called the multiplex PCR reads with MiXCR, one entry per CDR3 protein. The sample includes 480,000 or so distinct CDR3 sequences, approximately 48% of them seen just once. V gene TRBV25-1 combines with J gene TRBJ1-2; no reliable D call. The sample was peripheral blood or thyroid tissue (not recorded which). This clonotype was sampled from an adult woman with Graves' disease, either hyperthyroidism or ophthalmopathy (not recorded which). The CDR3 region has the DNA TGTGCCAGCTCTTCGGCCAGCAACTATGGCTACACCTTC. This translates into CASSSASNYGYTF.